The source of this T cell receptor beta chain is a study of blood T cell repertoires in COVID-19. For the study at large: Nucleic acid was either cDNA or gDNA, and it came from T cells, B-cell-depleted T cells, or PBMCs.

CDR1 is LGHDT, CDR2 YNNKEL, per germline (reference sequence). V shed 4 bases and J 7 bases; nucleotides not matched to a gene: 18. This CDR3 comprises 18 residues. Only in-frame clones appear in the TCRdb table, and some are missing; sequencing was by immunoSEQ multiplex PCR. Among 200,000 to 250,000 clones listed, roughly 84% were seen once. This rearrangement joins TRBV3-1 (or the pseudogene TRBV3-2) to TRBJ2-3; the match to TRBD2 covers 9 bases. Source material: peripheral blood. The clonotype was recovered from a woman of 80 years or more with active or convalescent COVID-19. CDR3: CASSLGWLAGVALNTQYF. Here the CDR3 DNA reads TGTGCCAGCAGCCTCGGTTGGTTAGCGGGAGTGGCGTTGAATACGCAGTATTTT.